Listed here are 22 T cell receptor beta chains from one sample, sequenced in a study of shared clonotypes between healthy human individuals. The table came from immunoSEQ multiplex PCR; TCRdb's copy has only in-frame clones and leaves some out. Among over a million clones listed, 95% to 97% were seen once. The sequenced material came from naive CD4+ T cells sorted from blood. Subset in this sample: CD45RA+ positively selected. The receptors originated from a man under 40 in good health.

CDR3 residues: CASSLRDRGTGELFF. CDR3 sequence (DNA): TGTGCCAGCAGCTTAAGGGACAGGGGCACCGGGGAGCTGTTTTTT. The chain links TRBV7-9 to TRBJ2-2, with 10 bases matching TRBD1. The CDR3 runs to 15 residues. V shed 2 bases, J shed 4 bases, and the junction held 1 base outside the gene matches. Germline V gene lookup returns CDR1 SEHNR and CDR2 FQNEAQ (reference sequence).

The chain uses TRBV4-3 and TRBJ1-4; 10 nucleotides align to TRBD1. Germline V gives CDR1 LGHNA, CDR2 YSLEER. V dropped 8 bases and J dropped 8; count of bases not matched to a gene: 11. This CDR3 has 15 residues. CDR3 in DNA: TGCGCCAGCCGTGTCCGCGGGACAGGGGACGAAAAACTGTTTTTT. Protein sequence: CASRVRGTGDEKLFF.

This clone was detected once. This sample also contains other DNA sequences that code for the same CDR3. The V gene is TRBV28, the J gene TRBJ2-1; TRBD2 aligns across 8 bases. The junction had 6 bases not matched to a gene; V was cut back by 6 bases and J by 14 bases. The germline V gene encodes CDR1 MDHEN and CDR2 SYDVKM. The CDR3 covers 11 residues. The CDR3 loop reads CASSRTGGEFF. The DNA of the CDR3 is TGTGCCAGCAGCCGGACGGGGGGGGAGTTCTTC.

The rearrangement joins TRBV25-1 to TRBJ1-1; a weak D match, TRBD1 (6 bases). This CDR3 spans 12 amino acids. Germline CDR1 and CDR2: MGHDK and SYGVNS. Trimming took off 6 bases at V and 3 bases at J, with 8 bases between the two ends. This CDR3 is CASRGGDTEAFF. Written as DNA, the CDR3 is TGTGCCAGCAGAGGGGGGGACACTGAAGCTTTCTTT.

This clone was seen only a few times. Additional DNA sequences in this sample encode the identical CDR3. CDR3 region: CASSHGQGGYEQYF. In nucleotides, the CDR3 is TGCGCCAGCAGCCATGGACAGGGGGGGTACGAGCAGTACTTC. This chain joins TRBV5-1 and TRBJ2-7; TRBD1 matches 10 bases. Losses at the gene ends were 4 bases for V and 4 bases for J; bases not matched to a gene: 5. Germline loops: CDR1 SGHRS, CDR2 YFSETQ. This CDR3 contains 14 residues.

This sequence joins TRBV18 and TRBJ2-7; 8 bases agree with TRBD1. Germline loops: CDR1 KGHSH, CDR2 LQKENI. V lost 2 bases to trimming and J lost 2 bases; unmatched junction nucleotides: 2. The CDR3 sequence is 14 residues long. This CDR3 reads CASSPVTGAYEQYF. The CDR3 DNA reads TGTGCCAGCTCACCAGTGACAGGGGCCTACGAGCAGTACTTC.

As for this clone: Different DNA sequences within this sample yield the same CDR3. The chain carries TRBV5-4 and TRBJ1-2, with TRBD1 identical over 11 bases. The germline V gene encodes CDR1 SGHNT and CDR2 YYREEE (reference sequence). V was clipped by 0 bases and J by 2 bases; unmatched bases: 0. The CDR3 runs 15 residues. In DNA, the CDR3 is TGTGCCAGCAGCTTGGGGACAGGGGGCAACTATGGCTACACCTTC. It is translated as CASSLGTGGNYGYTF.

The chain couples TRBV9 to TRBJ1-2; 7 bases are shared with TRBD1. This CDR3 is 15 amino acids long. Germline CDR1 reads SGDLS; CDR2 reads YYNGEE. J lost 8 bases, V lost 4 bases, and 14 bases had no gene match. The CDR3 nucleotides read TGTGCCAGCAGCCTTACCGGGACAGACATGATAGGCTACACCTTC. Translated: CASSLTGTDMIGYTF.

V usage is TRBV5-5 and J usage is TRBJ2-7; TRBD2 agrees at 13 bases. Germline values: CDR1 SGHKS, CDR2 YYEKEE (reference sequence). The CDR3 consists of 16 residues. The ends lost 3 bases at V and 8 bases at J; junction bases unmatched: 11. The CDR3, as DNA: TGTGCCAGCAGCTCCCCACTAGCGGGAGGGATGTGGAAGCAGTACTTC. Its protein is CASSSPLAGGMWKQYF.

Details on this clone: Other DNA sequences in the sample encode the same CDR3. This sequence joins TRBV5-1 and TRBJ2-5, with 10 bases fitting TRBD1. The junction had 7 bases not matched to a gene; V was cut back by 3 bases and J by 5 bases. CDR1 and CDR2 (germline): SGHRS, YFSETQ. The CDR3 totals 15 residues. The CDR3 region has the DNA TGCGCCAGCAGCTCGACCGGGACAGGGGAGGAGACCCAGTACTTC. This sequence encodes CASSSTGTGEETQYF.

The rearrangement uses TRBV7-6 and TRBJ2-2; TRBD2 matches 9 bases. This CDR3 region has 16 residues. The V segment lost 4 bases and the J segment 1 base; nucleotides outside the gene matches: 4. The germline gives CDR1 SGHVS, CDR2 FNYEAQ. This CDR3 is CASSSETSGNTGELFF. The CDR3 DNA reads as TGTGCCAGCAGCTCGGAGACTAGCGGGAACACCGGGGAGCTGTTTTTT.

The chain carries TRBV7-2 and TRBJ2-1; 13 bases align to TRBD2. CDR1 is SGHTA and CDR2 is FQGNSA in the germline V gene. CDR3 length: 18 residues. J lost 1 base, V lost 1 base, and 4 bases had no gene match. CDR3 coding DNA: TGTGCCAGCAGCTTAGACCCGGGACTAGCGGGGTCCTACAATGAGCAGTTCTTC. Translating it yields CASSLDPGLAGSYNEQFF.

The rearrangement links TRBV7-9 to TRBJ1-4; D remains ambiguous. Trimming cost V 1 base and J 4 bases, with 10 bases left between them. This CDR3 is 15 amino acids long. CDR1 and CDR2 from the germline V gene are SEHNR and FQNEAQ (reference sequence). CDR3 DNA: TGTGCCAGCAGCTTAGAAGGGTCCCATAATGAAAAACTGTTTTTT. This encodes CASSLEGSHNEKLFF.

The V gene is TRBV29-1, the J gene TRBJ2-1; 12 bases are a match to TRBD2. V lost 3 bases and J lost 0; bases outside the gene matches: 6. This CDR3 comprises 17 residues. In germline, CDR1 is SQVTM, CDR2 ANQGSEA. CDR3 coding DNA: TGCAGCGTTGACGGGCTAGCGGGAGGGAGCTCCTACAATGAGCAGTTCTTC. Protein product: CSVDGLAGGSSYNEQFF.

The CDR3: CASSFLGGEKLFF. CDR3 in DNA: TGTGCCAGCAGTTTCTTGGGCGGCGAAAAACTGTTTTTT. This rearrangement joins TRBV28 to TRBJ1-4; D uncertain. This CDR3 is 13 amino acids long. Looked up from germline, CDR1 is MDHEN and CDR2 is SYDVKM. The V gene lost 3 bases and the J gene lost 8 bases, with 10 bases spanning the gap.

The rearrangement joins TRBV11-2 to TRBJ2-3, with 13 bases lining up with TRBD2. Germline CDR1 SGHAT, CDR2 FQNNGV. After removal of 1 base from V and 4 bases from J, the junction contained 11 bases not matched to a gene. The CDR3 totals 19 residues. CDR3 in amino acids: CASSLARTSGSMGPDTQYF. In DNA form, the CDR3 reads TGTGCCAGCAGCTTAGCAAGGACTAGCGGGAGTATGGGGCCAGATACGCAGTATTTT.

The V gene is TRBV28, the J gene TRBJ1-5; D unclear. Germline assignment: CDR1 MDHEN and CDR2 SYDVKM. Trimming pared 2 bases from V and 6 bases from J, leaving 14 bases between. The CDR3 runs 15 residues. The DNA of the CDR3 is TGTGCCAGCAGTTTACCCGCAGGTAACAGTCAGCCCCAGCATTTT. Its translation: CASSLPAGNSQPQHF.

The chain carries TRBV7-7 and TRBJ2-7; a possible D gene is TRBD2 (6 bases). The germline V gene has CDR1 SSHAT and CDR2 FNYEAQ (reference sequence). This CDR3 contains 14 residues. Trimming removed 5 bases from V and 3 bases from J, with 14 bases in between. This CDR3 is CASSQGLGDYEQYF. The CDR3 DNA follows: TGTGCCAGCAGCCAGGGACTTGGAGACTACGAGCAGTACTTC.

The chain combines TRBV27 with TRBJ2-3; a possible D gene is TRBD2 (6 bases). V gave up 5 bases and J gave up 2 bases, with 17 bases separating them. The CDR3 has 16 amino acids. Germline CDR1 reads MNHEY; CDR2 reads SMNVEV (reference sequence). Here the CDR3 DNA reads TGTGCCAGCAGTCGGAGCGGTGGAGGGGTCACAGATACGCAGTATTTT. Amino acids: CASSRSGGGVTDTQYF.

This CDR3 is CASNLDRERRAGLFF. Written as DNA, the CDR3 is TGTGCCAGCAACCTGGACAGGGAAAGAAGGGCGGGTCTGTTCTTC. V is TRBV28 and J is TRBJ2-1; 8 nucleotides match TRBD1. CDR1 MDHEN and CDR2 SYDVKM come from the germline V gene. V shed 7 bases, J shed 15 bases, and the junction held 20 bases outside the gene matches. The CDR3 sequence is 15 residues long.

V usage is TRBV5-4 and J usage is TRBJ1-1; 9 positions agree with TRBD1. There are 16 residues in the CDR3. The J segment lost 1 base and the V segment lost 0 bases, leaving 4 bases of the junction unmatched. In germline, CDR1 is SGHNT, CDR2 YYREEE (reference sequence). The CDR3 DNA follows: TGTGCCAGCAGCTTGGATAACAGGGGGCGGAACACTGAAGCTTTCTTT. It is translated as CASSLDNRGRNTEAFF.

The chain has TRBV5-1 and TRBJ2-1, with unresolved D. The CDR3 consists of 14 residues. Germline loops: CDR1 SGHRS, CDR2 YFSETQ. Deletions cut 0 bases from V and 9 bases from J, with 13 bases between. The CDR3 is CASSLGASPSEQFF. The CDR3 nucleotides read TGCGCCAGCAGCTTGGGAGCGAGTCCGTCTGAGCAGTTCTTC. Filled out from reference TRBV5-1 and TRBJ2-1, the complete variable domain reads KAGVTQTPRYLIKTRGQQVTLSCSPISGHRSVSWYQQTPGQGLQFLFEYFSETQRNKGNFPGRFSGRQFSNSRSEMNVSTLELGDSALYLCASSLGASPSEQFFGPGTRLTVL.